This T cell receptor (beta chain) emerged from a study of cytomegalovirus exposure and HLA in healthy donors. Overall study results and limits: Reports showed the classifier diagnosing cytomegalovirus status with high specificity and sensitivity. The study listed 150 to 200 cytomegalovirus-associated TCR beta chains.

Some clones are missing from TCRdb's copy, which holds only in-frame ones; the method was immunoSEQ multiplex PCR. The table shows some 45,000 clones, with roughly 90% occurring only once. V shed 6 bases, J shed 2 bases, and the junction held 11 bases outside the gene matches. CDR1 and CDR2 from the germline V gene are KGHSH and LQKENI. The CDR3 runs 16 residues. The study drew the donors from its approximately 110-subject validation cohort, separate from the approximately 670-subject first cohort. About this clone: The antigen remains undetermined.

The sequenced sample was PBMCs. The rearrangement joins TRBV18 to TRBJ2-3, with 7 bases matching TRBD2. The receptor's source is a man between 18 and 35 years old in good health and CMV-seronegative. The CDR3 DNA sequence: TGTGCCAGCTCGGGGACGGGGGGAACCTCCACAGATACGCAGTATTTT. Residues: CASSGTGGTSTDTQYF. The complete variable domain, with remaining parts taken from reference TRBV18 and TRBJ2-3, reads NAGVMQNPRHLVRRRGQEARLRCSPMKGHSHVYWYRQLPEEGLKFMVYLQKENIIDESGMPKERFSAEFPKEGPSILRIQQVVRGDSAAYFCASSGTGGTSTDTQYFGPGTRLTVL.